Listed below are T cell receptor beta chains from one sample, sequenced in a study of CD8 T cells in ankylosing spondylitis. Each CDR3 protein is one row after TCRdb ran MiXCR on the 5' RACE reads. Among some 200,000 distinct CDR3 sequences listed, about 20% were seen once. Sequencing input: blood, either unsorted or a sorted T cell fraction (not recorded which). The receptors stem from a male donor aged 10-29 years with ankylosing spondylitis or in good health (not recorded which). Each CDR3 is given with its conserved first and last residue. The order of the fields is V gene, clone size, J gene, D gene, CDR3 protein, CDR3 DNA. The D gene is left open where the match is weak. Rows may omit the clone size; those that give it use once, few, many or a size class.

>TRBV20-1|few|TRBJ2-3|-
CSAAPFGDTGSTDTQYF
TGCAGTGCTGCACCCTTTGGCGACACAGGATCCACAGATACGCAGTATTTT
>TRBV29-1|-|TRBJ2-3|-
CSVDKMGRLDTQYF
TGCAGCGTTGATAAGATGGGAAGGTTGGATACGCAGTATTTT
>TRBV27|many|TRBJ2-5|-
CASSSSPPSAGPSSETQYF
TGTGCCAGCAGTTCCTCCCCCCCCTCGGCAGGGCCCTCGTCAGAGACCCAGTACTTC
>TRBV12-3/TRBV12-4|many|TRBJ2-1|TRBD1
CASSSDRAYNEQFF
TGTGCCAGCAGCAGCGACAGGGCCTACAATGAGCAGTTCTTC
>TRBV4-1|-|TRBJ2-1|-
CASSQGITRVPFF
TGCGCCAGCAGCCAAGGGATTACTAGGGTTCCGTTCTTC
>TRBV7-6|few|TRBJ2-1|-
CASSLAGSGYNEQFF
TGTGCCAGCAGCTTAGCGGGGAGCGGGTACAATGAGCAGTTCTTC
>TRBV5-6|many|TRBJ2-4|-
CASSLGGRRNIQYF
TGTGCCAGCAGCCTTGGTGGGCGGAGGAACATTCAGTACTTC
>TRBV6-4|-|TRBJ1-1|-
CASSEAGMNTEAFF
TGTGCCAGCAGTGAAGCAGGGATGAACACTGAAGCTTTCTTT
>TRBV7-2|few|TRBJ2-3|-
CASSPGVGRSTDTQYF
TGTGCCAGCAGCCCAGGAGTGGGCCGAAGCACAGATACGCAGTATTTT
>TRBV6-5|many|TRBJ1-2|TRBD1
CASSYSKQGGGYTF
TGTGCCAGCAGTTACTCGAAACAGGGGGGAGGCTACACCTTC
>TRBV7-2|many|TRBJ1-3|-
CASSLDFSGNTIYF
TGTGCCAGCAGCTTGGATTTCTCTGGAAACACCATATATTTT
>TRBV12-3/TRBV12-4|many|TRBJ2-2|-
CASSLYGMKRLGGELFF
TGTGCCAGCAGTTTATACGGGATGAAGCGTCTCGGCGGGGAGCTGTTTTTT
>TRBV11-3|-|TRBJ2-5|-
CASSYGGTQETQYF
TGTGCCAGCAGCTACGGCGGGACCCAAGAGACCCAGTACTTC